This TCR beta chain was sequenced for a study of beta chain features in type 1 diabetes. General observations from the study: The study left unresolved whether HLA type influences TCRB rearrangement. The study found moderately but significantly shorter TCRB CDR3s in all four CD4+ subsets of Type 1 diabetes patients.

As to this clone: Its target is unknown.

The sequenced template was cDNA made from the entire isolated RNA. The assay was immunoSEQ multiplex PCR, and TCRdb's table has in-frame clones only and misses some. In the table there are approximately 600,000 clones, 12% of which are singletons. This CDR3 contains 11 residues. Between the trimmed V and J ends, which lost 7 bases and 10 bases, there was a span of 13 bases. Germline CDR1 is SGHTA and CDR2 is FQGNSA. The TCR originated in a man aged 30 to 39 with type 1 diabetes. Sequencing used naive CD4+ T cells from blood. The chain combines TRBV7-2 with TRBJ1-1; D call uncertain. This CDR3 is CASTDKFVAFF. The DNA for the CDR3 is TGTGCCAGCACTGACAAGTTTGTAGCTTTCTTT.